One and the same sample provided the 9 T cell receptor beta chains below, sequenced in a study of graft-versus-host responses after intestinal transplantation. Method: immunoSEQ multiplex PCR; TCRdb's copy keeps in-frame clones and lacks some. Of about 110,000 clones in the sample, around 94% were seen once. No cognate antigen is known for these TCRs. Sequenced here: unstimulated CD4+ T cells sorted from spleen or lymph node cells, sampled before transplant. Every receptor here comes from a human donor who was the organ donor for an intestinal transplant.

The chain recombines TRBV9 with TRBJ1-3, with D perhaps matching TRBD1 (6 bases). Germline V CDR1 and CDR2: SGDLS, YYNGEE. The CDR3 loop spans 16 amino acids. The V and J ends lost 0 bases and 0 bases respectively, with 10 bases between them. This CDR3 reads CASSVGPDSSGNTIYF. The CDR3 DNA reads as TGTGCCAGCAGCGTAGGGCCGGACAGCTCTGGAAACACCATATATTTT.

The rearrangement joins TRBV7-6 to TRBJ2-7, with TRBD1 identical over 7 bases. V was pared by 1 base and J by 3 bases, with 3 bases of the junction left unmatched. This CDR3 region has 14 residues. CDR1 is SGHVS and CDR2 is FNYEAQ in the germline V gene. The CDR3 nucleotides are TGTGCCAGCAGCTTAGGTGGGACAGTCTACGAGCAGTACTTC. The encoded protein is CASSLGGTVYEQYF. Filled out from reference TRBV7-6 and TRBJ2-7, the complete variable domain reads GAGVSQSPRYKVTKRGQDVALRCDPISGHVSLYWYRQALGQGPEFLTYFNYEAQQDKSGLPNDRFSAERPEGSISTLTIQRTEQRDSAMYRCASSLGGTVYEQYFGPGTRLTVT.

This clone was recorded only once. The genes are TRBV28 and TRBJ1-2; D may be TRBD1 (5 bases). Trimming left V 5 bases short and J 4 bases short, with 14 bases between. The germline CDR1 and CDR2 sequences are MDHEN and SYDVKM. The CDR3 is 14 residues long. The CDR3 nucleotides read TGTGCCAGCAGTCGATCCGGGACGGGCTATGGCTACACCTTC. Protein: CASSRSGTGYGYTF.

The rearrangement links TRBV7-2 to TRBJ2-7; TRBD2 aligns across 14 bases. Germline V gives CDR1 SGHTA, CDR2 FQGNSA. Trimming removed 5 bases from V and 6 bases from J; junction bases left unmatched: 6. The CDR3 covers 15 residues. As DNA, the CDR3 is TGTGCCAGCAGCATCGTAGGACTAGCGGGAGGCGAGCAGTACTTC. The encoded protein is CASSIVGLAGGEQYF.

The V gene is TRBV7-2, the J gene TRBJ2-7, with D perhaps TRBD2 (6 bases). The CDR3 is 13 residues long. Trimming shortened V by 5 bases and J by 6 bases, and 14 bases separated the two germline ends. From germline, CDR1 is SGHTA and CDR2 FQGNSA. The CDR3, as DNA: TGTGCCAGCAGCGCCCAGACTAGTGCCGAGCAGTACTTC. Protein product: CASSAQTSAEQYF. Full variable domain (rest looked up from reference TRBV7-2 and TRBJ2-7): GAGVSQSPSNKVTEKGKDVELRCDPISGHTALYWYRQSLGQGLEFLIYFQGNSAPDKSGLPSDRFSAERTGGSVSTLTIQRTQQEDSAVYLCASSAQTSAEQYFGPGTRLTVT.

The chain joins TRBV14 to TRBJ2-5; D unclear. Germline V gives CDR1 SGHDN, CDR2 FVKESK. Trimming removed 4 bases from V and 5 bases from J, with 11 bases in between. The CDR3 length is 13 residues. Here the CDR3 DNA reads TGTGCCAGCAGCCTTCTTGGTTGGGAGACCCAGTACTTC. It yields the protein CASSLLGWETQYF.

The chain has TRBV19 and TRBJ1-1; possible D gene TRBD1, 5 bases. The V gene's germline CDR1 is LNHDA and CDR2 SQIVND (reference sequence). This CDR3 spans 11 amino acids. V was pared by 5 bases and J by 11 bases, with 12 bases between. This CDR3 reads CASSGQGRAFF. CDR3 nucleotide sequence: TGTGCCAGTAGTGGGCAGGGTAGGGCTTTCTTT.

Here the CDR3 DNA reads TGTGCCAGCAGTTACTCCTCAAGGGAGGGCCAATTGAAAGCTTTCTTT. As protein: CASSYSSREGQLKAFF. The genes are TRBV6-5 and TRBJ1-1, with no clear D. With 0 bases removed from V and 9 bases from J, the gap between germline ends came to 20 bases. CDR1 MNHEY and CDR2 SVGAGI come from the germline V gene. The CDR3 contains 16 residues.

The chain employs TRBV5-4 and TRBJ2-7, with D possibly matching TRBD1 (5 bases). V was cut by 7 bases and J by 5 bases, with 16 bases left in between. The CDR3 consists of 13 residues. Germline V CDR1 and CDR2: SGHNT, YYREEE (reference sequence). The CDR3 DNA reads as TGTGCCAGCTCCACGACAGTCTCGGACGAGCAGTACTTC. Protein: CASSTTVSDEQYF. The full variable domain, its missing parts supplied by reference TRBV5-4 and TRBJ2-7, is ETGVTQSPTHLIKTRGQQVTLRCSSQSGHNTVSWYQQALGQGPQFIFQYYREEENGRGNFPPRFSGLQFPNYSSELNVNALELDDSALYLCASSTTVSDEQYFGPGTRLTVT.